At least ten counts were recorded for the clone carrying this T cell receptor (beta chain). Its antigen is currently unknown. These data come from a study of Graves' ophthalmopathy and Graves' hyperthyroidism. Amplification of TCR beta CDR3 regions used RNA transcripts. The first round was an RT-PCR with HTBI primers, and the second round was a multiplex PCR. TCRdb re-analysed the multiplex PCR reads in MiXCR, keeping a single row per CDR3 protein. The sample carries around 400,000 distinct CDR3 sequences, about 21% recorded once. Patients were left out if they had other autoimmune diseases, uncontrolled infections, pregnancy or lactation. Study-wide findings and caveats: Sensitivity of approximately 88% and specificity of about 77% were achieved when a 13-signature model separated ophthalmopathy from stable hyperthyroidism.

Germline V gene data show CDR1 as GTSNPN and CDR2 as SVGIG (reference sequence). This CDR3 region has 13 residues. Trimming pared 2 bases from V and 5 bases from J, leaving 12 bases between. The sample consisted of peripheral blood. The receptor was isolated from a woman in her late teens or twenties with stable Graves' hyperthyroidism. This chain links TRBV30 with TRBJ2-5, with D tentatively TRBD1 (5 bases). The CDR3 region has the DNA TGTGCCTGGAGTTTCAGGGCGGTGGAGACCCAGTACTTC. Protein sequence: CAWSFRAVETQYF.